This T cell receptor (beta chain) was profiled in a study of T cells in Graves' hyperthyroidism and ophthalmopathy. Based on clinical symptoms, serum thyroxine and TRAb, thyroid ultrasound and orbital computed tomography, diagnoses were reached. The PBMCs studied were ones that came from 9 to 10 ml fresh peripheral blood. Broader study findings: In blood, most of the thyroid clonotypes expanded above 0.001 were also present.

In its sample, this clonotype was seen many times. Its antigen is not identified. There were TCR beta CDR3 regions amplified from RNA transcripts. A set of HTBI primers served as the primers for a first-round RT-PCR of the TCR CDR3. MiXCR was run by TCRdb on the multiplex PCR reads, yielding one entry per CDR3 protein. The data contain about 110,000 distinct CDR3 sequences, 16% of them singletons. The receptor was derived from a woman aged 50 to 65 with Graves' hyperthyroidism. Sequences were obtained from blood.

This CDR3 reads CASSLKLASRLSGNTIYF. For the CDR3, the DNA is TGTGCCAGCAGTTTAAAACTCGCCTCTAGGCTCTCTGGAAACACCATATATTTT. The J gene is TRBJ1-3, the V gene TRBV28, with no clear D. The CDR3 runs to 18 residues. Trimming pared 2 bases from V and 0 bases from J, leaving 17 bases between. Germline CDR1 and CDR2: MDHEN and SYDVKM.